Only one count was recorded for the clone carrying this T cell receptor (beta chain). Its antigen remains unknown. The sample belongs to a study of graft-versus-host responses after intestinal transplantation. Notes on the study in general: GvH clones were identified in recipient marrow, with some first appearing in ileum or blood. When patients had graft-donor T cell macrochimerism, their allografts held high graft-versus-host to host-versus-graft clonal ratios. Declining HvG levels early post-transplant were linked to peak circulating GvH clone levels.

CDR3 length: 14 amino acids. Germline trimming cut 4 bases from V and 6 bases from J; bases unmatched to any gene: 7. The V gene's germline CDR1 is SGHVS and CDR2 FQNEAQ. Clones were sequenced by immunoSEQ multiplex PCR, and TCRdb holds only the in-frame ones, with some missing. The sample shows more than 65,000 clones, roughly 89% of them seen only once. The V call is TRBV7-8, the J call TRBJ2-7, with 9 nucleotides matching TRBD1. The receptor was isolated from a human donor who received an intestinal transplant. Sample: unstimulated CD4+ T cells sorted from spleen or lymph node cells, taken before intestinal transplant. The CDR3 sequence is CASSWGQGQGEQYF. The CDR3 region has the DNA TGTGCCAGCAGCTGGGGACAGGGTCAAGGCGAGCAGTACTTC.